One sample yielded the 15 T cell receptor beta chains listed below, sequenced in a study of shared clonotypes between healthy human individuals. Sequencing was performed with immunoSEQ multiplex PCR; in TCRdb, only in-frame clones are kept and a portion is missing. The data show hundreds of thousands of clones, about 91% seen once. As defined, naive CD8 cells were CD45RO-negative and positively selected for CCR7, with terminally differentiated effector memory CD45RA+ cells excluded. The sequencing sample was made of naive CD8+ T cells sorted from blood. These receptors were taken from a man between 25 and 39 years old in good health.

V usage is TRBV11-2 and J usage is TRBJ2-7; TRBD1 might be the D (6 bases). CDR1 is SGHAT, CDR2 FQNNGV, per germline. V was cut by 5 bases and J by 4 bases, with 15 bases left in between. The CDR3 extends over 14 amino acids. CDR3 nucleotides: TGTGCCAGCAGCGGGTGGACAGAGACGTACGAGCAGTACTTC. Residues: CASSGWTETYEQYF.

This clone has more than one count but fewer than ten. The chain links TRBV15 to TRBJ1-2, with TRBD1 as a possible D gene (6 bases). The CDR3 is 14 amino acids. Germline V gene data show CDR1 as LNHNV and CDR2 as YYDKDF (reference sequence). V shed 3 bases and J shed 8 bases, with 16 bases lying between them. CDR3 region: CATSSSQGGSGYTF. The DNA for the CDR3 is TGTGCCACCAGCAGTTCACAGGGCGGATCCGGCTACACCTTC.

The genes are TRBV7-3 and TRBJ2-1, with unresolved D. V lost 2 bases, J lost 6 bases, and 8 bases lay in between. Germline CDR1 SGHTA, CDR2 FQGTGA. The CDR3 extends over 13 amino acids. Here the CDR3 reads CASSLPGPNEQFF. In nucleotides, the CDR3 is TGTGCCAGCAGCTTACCCGGTCCCAATGAGCAGTTCTTC.

On this clone: This sample includes further DNA sequences coding for the same CDR3. The V call is TRBV7-9, the J call TRBJ2-1; D may be TRBD1 (8 bases). V lost 3 bases to trimming and J lost 6 bases, with 15 bases between them. This CDR3 is built from 15 residues. Germline CDR1 SEHNR, CDR2 FQNEAQ (reference sequence). The CDR3, as DNA: TGTGCCAGCAGCTTCTTACAGGGGGGGATCAATGAGCAGTTCTTC. This encodes CASSFLQGGINEQFF.

Concerning this clone: The junction shows a germline mismatch at one end, possibly a read error. The CDR3 DNA follows: TGTGCTAGCAGCCGCTGGGGGGCGGACTACAATGAGCAGTTCTTC. Its protein product is CASSRWGADYNEQFF. This chain uses TRBV7-7 with TRBJ2-1, with D perhaps being TRBD1 or TRBD2 (6 bases each). CDR3 length: 15 residues. Per the germline V gene, CDR1 is SSHAT and CDR2 is FNYEAQ (reference sequence).

The DNA for the CDR3 is TGTGCCAGCACGCGAACGGTAAACACTGAAGCTTTCTTT. Its protein is CASTRTVNTEAFF. This chain joins TRBV11-2 and TRBJ1-1; D not resolved. V was pared by 7 bases and J by 2 bases, with 11 bases between. Per the germline V gene, CDR1 is SGHAT and CDR2 is FQNNGV. There are 13 residues in the CDR3.

This clone appeared a single time. The V call is TRBV2, the J call TRBJ2-1; no clear D. CDR1 and CDR2 from the germline V gene are SNHLY and FYNNEI. The length of the CDR3 is 18 residues. With 2 bases removed from V and 3 bases from J, the gap between germline ends came to 20 bases. The chain's CDR3 is CASSEPLDGPRIYNEQFF. CDR3 coding DNA: TGTGCCAGCAGTGAACCCCTGGACGGACCACGGATCTACAATGAGCAGTTCTTC.

The chain uses TRBV28 and TRBJ2-7; 7 nucleotides match TRBD1. CDR3 length: 14 amino acids. The V gene end was trimmed by 7 bases and the J gene end by 0 bases; junction bases not matched to a gene: 6. Germline values: CDR1 MDHEN, CDR2 SYDVKM. The CDR3, as DNA: TGTGCCAGCATCGAGACAGGGAGCTCCTACGAGCAGTACTTC. Translating it yields CASIETGSSYEQYF.

A few counts support this clone. The CDR3 region has the DNA TGCGCCAGCAGCCAAGATGGATCCGAGAATCAGCCCCAGCATTTT. The encoded protein is CASSQDGSENQPQHF. The rearrangement joins TRBV4-1 to TRBJ1-5, with unresolved D. The CDR3 sequence is 15 residues long. Trimming pared 0 bases from V and 4 bases from J, leaving 10 bases between. Germline V gene data show CDR1 as MGHRA and CDR2 as YSYEKL.

The chain links TRBV2 to TRBJ2-1; TRBD1 is a possible D gene (5 bases). V shed 5 bases and J shed 4 bases, with 12 bases lying between them. The CDR3 sequence is 14 residues long. CDR1 is SNHLY, CDR2 FYNNEI, per germline. The CDR3 sequence is CASSPEDTYNEQFF. CDR3 coding DNA: TGTGCCAGCAGTCCCGAGGACACTTACAATGAGCAGTTCTTC.

This chain uses TRBV27 with TRBJ2-6; D call uncertain. The CDR3 runs 15 residues. V was trimmed by 5 bases and J by 0 bases, leaving 8 bases between them. Germline V gene lookup returns CDR1 MNHEY and CDR2 SMNVEV (reference sequence). The chain's CDR3 is CASSSRNSGANVLTF. The CDR3 nucleotides are TGTGCCAGCAGTAGTCGAAACTCTGGGGCCAACGTCCTGACTTTC.

The chain couples TRBV10-1 to TRBJ2-7; 9 positions match TRBD1. Germline loops: CDR1 WNHNN, CDR2 SYGVQD (reference sequence). J lost 6 bases, V lost 6 bases, and 6 bases had no gene match. The CDR3 has 13 amino acids. CDR3: CASSRTGDIEQYF. CDR3 coding DNA: TGCGCCAGCAGCCGGACAGGGGACATCGAGCAGTACTTC.

This clone was seen only once. The CDR3 sequence is CASSLDNGTGIRHTQYF. CDR3 bases: TGTGCCAGCAGTTTAGACAATGGGACAGGGATTAGACATACGCAGTATTTT. The chain employs TRBV28 and TRBJ2-3; 9 nucleotides agree with TRBD1. After removal of 2 bases from V and 7 bases from J, the junction contained 13 bases not matched to a gene. The length of the CDR3 is 17 residues. Germline CDR1 MDHEN, CDR2 SYDVKM. The variable domain in full, completed from reference TRBV28 and TRBJ2-3, reads DVKVTQSSRYLVKRTGEKVFLECVQDMDHENMFWYRQDPGLGLRLIYFSYDVKMKEKGDIPEGYSVSREKKERFSLILESASTNQTSMYLCASSLDNGTGIRHTQYFGPGTRLTVL.

The gene calls are TRBV5-4 and TRBJ2-7, with 8 bases fitting TRBD2. V lost 3 bases, J lost 1 base, and 6 bases stayed unmatched. CDR3 length: 15 residues. Germline V gene data show CDR1 as SGHNT and CDR2 as YYREEE (reference sequence). The CDR3 coding sequence is TGTGCCAGCAGCTCGACTAGCGACGGATCCTACGAGCAGTACTTC. It is translated as CASSSTSDGSYEQYF. Full variable domain (rest looked up from reference TRBV5-4 and TRBJ2-7): ETGVTQSPTHLIKTRGQQVTLRCSSQSGHNTVSWYQQALGQGPQFIFQYYREEENGRGNFPPRFSGLQFPNYSSELNVNALELDDSALYLCASSSTSDGSYEQYFGPGTRLTVT.

The chain recombines TRBV4-1 with TRBJ2-7, with a weak D call TRBD2 (6 bases). The CDR3 runs to 14 residues. CDR1 is MGHRA, CDR2 YSYEKL, per germline. V lost 1 base to trimming and J lost 7 bases, with 14 bases between them. CDR3 region: CASSQVRSGREQYF. CDR3 in DNA: TGCGCCAGCAGCCAAGTTCGTTCGGGGAGGGAGCAGTACTTC.